The 20 T cell receptor beta chains below come from one sample, sequenced in a study of T cell responses to AZD1222 COVID-19 vaccine. Clones were sequenced by immunoSEQ multiplex PCR, and TCRdb holds only the in-frame ones, with some missing. The sample records some 150,000 clones, about 90% being singletons. The source material was peripheral blood, sampled on day 0 of AZD1222 vaccination. The receptors stem from an adult in good health.

The chain carries TRBV15 and TRBJ1-1; D is possibly TRBD1 (5 bases). Per germline, CDR1 LNHNV and CDR2 YYDKDF (reference sequence). The V end lost 1 base, the J end lost 8 bases, and 8 bases lay between the germline ends. The CDR3 contains 12 residues. The CDR3 spells CATSRVEGEAFF. The CDR3 nucleotides read TGTGCCACCAGCAGAGTTGAGGGGGAAGCTTTCTTT. The full variable domain, rest sourced from reference TRBV15 and TRBJ1-1, is DAMVIQNPRYQVTQFGKPVTLSCSQTLNHNVMYWYQQKSSQAPKLLFHYYDKDFNNEADTPDNFQSRRPNTSFCFLDIRSPGLGDTAMYLCATSRVEGEAFFGQGTRLTVV.

The V call is TRBV7-3, the J call TRBJ2-3, with D possibly matching TRBD1 (5 bases). The length of the CDR3 is 15 residues. In germline, CDR1 is SGHTA, CDR2 FQGTGA. V was cut by 6 bases and J by 2 bases, with 15 bases left in between. In DNA form, the CDR3 reads TGTGCCAGCAGTCCGGTGGGGCGTTCCACAGATACGCAGTATTTT. Translating gives CASSPVGRSTDTQYF.

The J gene is TRBJ2-3, the V gene TRBV5-8; D might be TRBD1 or TRBD2, each matching 5 bases. CDR1 is SGHTS, CDR2 YDEGEE, per germline. V lost 4 bases to trimming and J lost 6 bases, with 24 bases between them. CDR3 length equals 17 residues. The CDR3 nucleotides are TGTGCCAGCAGCCGGGGACGGGGCAATCTAATGGCGGATACGCAGTATTTT. This gives the protein CASSRGRGNLMADTQYF.

The gene calls are TRBV19 and TRBJ1-6; 7 bases line up with TRBD1. The germline V gene encodes CDR1 LNHDA and CDR2 SQIVND (reference sequence). Losses at the gene ends were 3 bases for V and 6 bases for J; bases not matched to a gene: 2. The CDR3 covers 14 residues. CDR3 sequence reads: CASSIRGGNSPLHF. The CDR3 DNA follows: TGTGCCAGTAGTATCAGGGGGGGTAATTCACCCCTCCACTTT.

V usage is TRBV18 and J usage is TRBJ2-7; 9 nucleotides agree with TRBD2. The CDR3 contains 15 residues. Germline CDR1 KGHSH, CDR2 LQKENI. With 1 base clipped from V and 6 bases from J, the junction kept 7 bases outside the gene matches. CDR3 protein: CASSPLKREASEQYF. The CDR3 DNA reads TGTGCCAGCTCACCACTCAAGCGGGAGGCGTCCGAGCAGTACTTC.

J is TRBJ1-5 and V is TRBV6-5, with unresolved D. V lost 0 bases and J lost 4, with 4 bases in between. The germline gives CDR1 MNHEY, CDR2 SVGAGI. This CDR3 has 13 amino acids. The CDR3 DNA follows: TGTGCCAGCAGTTACTCGATAAATCAGCCCCAGCATTTT. Residues: CASSYSINQPQHF.

The chain uses TRBV27 and TRBJ1-2, with 10 bases fitting TRBD1. Per the germline V gene, CDR1 is MNHEY and CDR2 is SMNVEV (reference sequence). The CDR3 is 15 amino acids. V gave up 3 bases and J gave up 7 bases; unmatched junction bases: 8. DNA for the CDR3: TGTGCCAGCAGTTTCCAGACAGGGGGCGTCTCTGGCTACACCTTC. Translating gives CASSFQTGGVSGYTF.

V is TRBV7-9 and J is TRBJ1-1, with D possibly being TRBD1 (6 bases). CDR1 SEHNR and CDR2 FQNEAQ come from the germline V gene (reference sequence). The V end was cut by 2 bases, the J end by 5 bases, with 18 bases between. The CDR3 contains 16 residues. In nucleotides, the CDR3 is TGTGCCAGCAGCTTATGGAGTGGGGAGGGGGATACTGAAGCTTTCTTT. It translates to CASSLWSGEGDTEAFF.

The J gene is TRBJ2-2, the V gene TRBV6-2 or TRBV6-3; 8 bases align to TRBD1. Germline V lookup: CDR1 MNHEY, CDR2 SVGEGT. V was clipped by 5 bases and J by 5 bases; unmatched bases: 7. The CDR3 contains 15 residues. Here the CDR3 DNA reads TGTGCCAGCAGTCGCGACAGGGGAATAACCGGGGAGCTGTTTTTT. Amino acid sequence: CASSRDRGITGELFF.

J is TRBJ2-3 and V is TRBV7-9; TRBD2 is a possible D gene (6 bases). V was cut by 0 bases and J by 4 bases, with 14 bases left in between. The CDR3 totals 16 residues. In germline, CDR1 is SEHNR, CDR2 FQNEAQ (reference sequence). The DNA of the CDR3 is TGTGCCAGCAGCTTAGCGTTTGGCGGAGGGGCAGATACGCAGTATTTT. This gives the protein CASSLAFGGGADTQYF.

The CDR3 is CASRPEGGGRGYTF. The CDR3 bases are TGTGCCAGCAGGCCCGAGGGAGGTGGGAGGGGCTACACCTTC. The chain has TRBV28 and TRBJ1-2; D not resolved. In germline, CDR1 is MDHEN, CDR2 SYDVKM. Trimming cost V 6 bases and J 8 bases, with 19 bases left between them. The CDR3 consists of 14 residues.

The V gene is TRBV4-1, the J gene TRBJ2-7; 10 bases are shared with TRBD1. In germline, CDR1 is MGHRA, CDR2 YSYEKL. The CDR3 runs to 17 residues. V gave up 0 bases and J gave up 5 bases; unmatched junction bases: 10. CDR3 sequence (DNA): TGCGCCAGCAGCCAAGAAGGGCGGGACAGGGGATTCCACGAGCAGTACTTC. It specifies CASSQEGRDRGFHEQYF.

The chain uses TRBV7-8 and TRBJ2-2; D is possibly TRBD2 (6 bases). The V and J ends lost 5 bases and 6 bases respectively, with 13 bases between them. This CDR3 has 14 residues. Germline CDR1 is SGHVS and CDR2 is FQNEAQ. As DNA, the CDR3 is TGTGCCAGCAGCAACCGACTAGAGGCCGGGGAGCTGTTTTTT. As protein: CASSNRLEAGELFF.

The chain links TRBV28 to TRBJ2-7; 11 bases are a match to TRBD2. Germline V gene data show CDR1 as MDHEN and CDR2 as SYDVKM. The J segment lost 3 bases and the V segment lost 3 bases, leaving 4 bases of the junction unmatched. The CDR3 spans 15 residues. This CDR3 is CASSFLLAGGYEQYF. CDR3 DNA sequence: TGTGCCAGCAGTTTTTTGCTAGCGGGAGGCTACGAGCAGTACTTC.

This clone was seen only a few times. This chain connects TRBV7-6 to TRBJ1-3; maybe TRBD1 (5 bases). The CDR3 extends over 17 amino acids. Germline CDR1 SGHVS, CDR2 FNYEAQ. The ends were cut back, 4 bases at V and 0 bases at J, with 16 bases in the middle. CDR3 region: CASSSSRTPYSGNTIYF. CDR3 nucleotide sequence: TGTGCCAGCAGCTCCTCTAGGACACCATACTCTGGAAACACCATATATTTT.

This sequence joins TRBV5-4 and TRBJ1-1; the D gene is possibly TRBD1 (6 bases). The CDR3 extends over 15 amino acids. The V gene lost 1 base and the J gene lost 5 bases, with 15 bases spanning the gap. Germline values: CDR1 SGHNT, CDR2 YYREEE (reference sequence). In DNA form, the CDR3 reads TGTGCCAGCAGCTTGCTCAGGGGATTGTGGACTGAAGCTTTCTTT. Its translation: CASSLLRGLWTEAFF.

The chain joins TRBV28 to TRBJ2-7; possible D gene TRBD1, 6 bases. V was trimmed by 6 bases and J by 0 bases, leaving 15 bases between them. The length of the CDR3 is 15 residues. Per the germline V gene, CDR1 is MDHEN and CDR2 is SYDVKM. CDR3 coding DNA: TGTGCCAGCAGCCGTACCCGGGACACCTCCTACGAGCAGTACTTC. Residues: CASSRTRDTSYEQYF.

The J gene is TRBJ2-4, the V gene TRBV3-1 (or the pseudogene TRBV3-2), with TRBD2 identical over 12 bases. With 4 bases clipped from V and 3 bases from J, the junction kept 4 bases outside the gene matches. CDR3 length: 16 amino acids. CDR1 and CDR2 from the germline V gene are LGHDT and YNNKEL (reference sequence). This chain's CDR3 is CASSLPSGGDKNIQYF. The CDR3 DNA follows: TGTGCCAGCAGCCTCCCTAGCGGGGGGGACAAAAACATTCAGTACTTC.

The rearrangement joins TRBV19 to TRBJ2-3; D is undetermined. Between the trimmed V and J ends, which lost 3 bases and 3 bases, there was a span of 7 bases. The CDR3 loop spans 13 amino acids. In germline, CDR1 is LNHDA, CDR2 SQIVND (reference sequence). CDR3 in DNA: TGTGCCAGTAGTATCTCGGTGACAGATACGCAGTATTTT. Protein product: CASSISVTDTQYF.

V usage is TRBV6-5 and J usage is TRBJ2-5, with 11 bases lining up with TRBD2. CDR3 length: 15 amino acids. Germline CDR1 MNHEY, CDR2 SVGAGI. J lost 5 bases, V lost 2 bases, and 4 bases had no gene match. The CDR3 DNA is TGTGCCAGCAGTTACGTAGCGGGAGGGAGGGAGACCCAGTACTTC. It specifies CASSYVAGGRETQYF.